This TCR beta chain came from a study of blood T cell repertoires in COVID-19. For the study at large: COVID-19 samples from acute and convalescent phases originated in the United States, Italy and Spain. The cDNA or gDNA used as material had been derived from T cells, B-cell-depleted T cells, or PBMCs.

Using immunoSEQ multiplex PCR, the repertoire was profiled, and TCRdb retains in-frame clones only, with some absent. The table shows 170,000 or so clones, with around 89% occurring only once. In assigning cohorts, the study relied on participant-reported clinical history. Germline V lookup: CDR1 MNHNY, CDR2 SVGAGI (reference sequence). V lost 1 base, J lost 4 bases, and 11 bases lay in between. The CDR3 covers 15 residues. This chain connects TRBV6-6 to TRBJ1-5; D possibly corresponds to TRBD1 (6 bases). Sequenced material: PBMCs or T cells enriched from blood (not recorded which). This TCR came from a woman aged 50 to 60 who had recovered from COVID-19. The CDR3 nucleotides read TGTGCCAGCAGTTACTATACAGGACAGAATCAGCCCCAGCATTTT. Protein sequence: CASSYYTGQNQPQHF.